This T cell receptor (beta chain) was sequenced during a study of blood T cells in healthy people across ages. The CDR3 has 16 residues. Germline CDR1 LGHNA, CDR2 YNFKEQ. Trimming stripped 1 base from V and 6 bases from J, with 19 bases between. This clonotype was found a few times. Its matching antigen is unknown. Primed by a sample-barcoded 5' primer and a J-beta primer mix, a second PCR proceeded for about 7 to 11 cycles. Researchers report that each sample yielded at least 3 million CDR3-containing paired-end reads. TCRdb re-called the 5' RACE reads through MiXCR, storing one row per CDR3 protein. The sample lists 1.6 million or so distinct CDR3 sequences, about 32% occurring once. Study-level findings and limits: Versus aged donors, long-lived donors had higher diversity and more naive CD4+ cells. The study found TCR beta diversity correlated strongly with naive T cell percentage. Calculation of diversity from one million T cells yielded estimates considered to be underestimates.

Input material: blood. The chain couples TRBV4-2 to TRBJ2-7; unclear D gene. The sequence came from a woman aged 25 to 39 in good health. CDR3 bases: TGTGCCAGCAGCCAAGGTTGGGAAGGACCTGGTTTCGAGCAGTACTTC. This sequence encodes CASSQGWEGPGFEQYF.